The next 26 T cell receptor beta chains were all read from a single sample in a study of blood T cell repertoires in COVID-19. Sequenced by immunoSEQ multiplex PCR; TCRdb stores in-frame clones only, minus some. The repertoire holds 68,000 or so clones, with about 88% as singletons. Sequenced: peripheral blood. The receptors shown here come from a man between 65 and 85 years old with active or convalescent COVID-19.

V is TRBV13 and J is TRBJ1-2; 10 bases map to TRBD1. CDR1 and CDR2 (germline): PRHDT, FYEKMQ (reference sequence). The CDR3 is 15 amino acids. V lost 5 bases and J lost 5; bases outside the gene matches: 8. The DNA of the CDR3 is TGTGCCAGCAGCGCCCGGGACAGGGGCGGGTATGGCTACACCTTC. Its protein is CASSARDRGGYGYTF.

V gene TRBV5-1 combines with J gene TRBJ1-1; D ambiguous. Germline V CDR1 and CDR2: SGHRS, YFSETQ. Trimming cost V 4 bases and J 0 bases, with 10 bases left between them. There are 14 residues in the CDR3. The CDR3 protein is CASSQQIMNTEAFF. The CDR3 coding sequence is TGCGCCAGCAGCCAACAAATTATGAACACTGAAGCTTTCTTT.

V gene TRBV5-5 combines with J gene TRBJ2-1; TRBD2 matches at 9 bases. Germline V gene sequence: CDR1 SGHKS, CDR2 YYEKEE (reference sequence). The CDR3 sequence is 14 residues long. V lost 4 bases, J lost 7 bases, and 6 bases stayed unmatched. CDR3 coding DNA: TGTGCCAGCAGCATCCTTAGCGGGAGAAATGAGCAGTTCTTC. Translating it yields CASSILSGRNEQFF.

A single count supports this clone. Here the CDR3 reads CASSPPTMRGGSYGYTF. CDR3 coding DNA: TGTGCCAGCTCACCCCCGACAATGCGGGGAGGGAGCTATGGCTACACCTTC. V and J are TRBV18 and TRBJ1-2; D unresolved. The CDR3 runs to 17 residues. Germline CDR1 reads KGHSH; CDR2 reads LQKENI. Deletions cut 3 bases from V and 4 bases from J, with 21 bases between.

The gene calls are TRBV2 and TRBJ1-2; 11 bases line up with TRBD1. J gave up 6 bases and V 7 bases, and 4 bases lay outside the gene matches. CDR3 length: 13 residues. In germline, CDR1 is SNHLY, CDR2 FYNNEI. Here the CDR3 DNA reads TGTGCCAGCACGGGACAGGGGGTAGATGGCTACACCTTC. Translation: CASTGQGVDGYTF.

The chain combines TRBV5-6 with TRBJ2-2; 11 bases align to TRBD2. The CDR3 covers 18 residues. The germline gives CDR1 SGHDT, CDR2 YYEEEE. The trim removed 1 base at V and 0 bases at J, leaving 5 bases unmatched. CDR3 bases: TGTGCCAGCAGCTTGAGTCTAGCGGGAGGCTCGAACACCGGGGAGCTGTTTTTT. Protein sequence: CASSLSLAGGSNTGELFF.

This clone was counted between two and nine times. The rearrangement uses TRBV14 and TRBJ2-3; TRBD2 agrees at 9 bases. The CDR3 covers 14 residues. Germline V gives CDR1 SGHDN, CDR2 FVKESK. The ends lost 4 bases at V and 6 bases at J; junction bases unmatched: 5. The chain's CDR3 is CASSLAGAQDTQYF. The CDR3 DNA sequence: TGTGCCAGCAGCCTAGCGGGAGCACAGGATACGCAGTATTTT.

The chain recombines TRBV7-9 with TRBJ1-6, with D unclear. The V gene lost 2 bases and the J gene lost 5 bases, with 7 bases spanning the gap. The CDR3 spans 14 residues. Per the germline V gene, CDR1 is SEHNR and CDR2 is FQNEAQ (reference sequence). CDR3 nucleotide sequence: TGTGCCAGCAGCTTAAACCAGGATAATTCACCCCTCCACTTT. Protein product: CASSLNQDNSPLHF.

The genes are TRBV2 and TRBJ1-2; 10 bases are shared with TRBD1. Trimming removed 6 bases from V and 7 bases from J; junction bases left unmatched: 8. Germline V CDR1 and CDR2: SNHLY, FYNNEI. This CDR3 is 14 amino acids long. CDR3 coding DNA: TGTGCCAGCAGGCCTACCGGGACAGGGGTTGGCTACACCTTC. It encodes CASRPTGTGVGYTF.

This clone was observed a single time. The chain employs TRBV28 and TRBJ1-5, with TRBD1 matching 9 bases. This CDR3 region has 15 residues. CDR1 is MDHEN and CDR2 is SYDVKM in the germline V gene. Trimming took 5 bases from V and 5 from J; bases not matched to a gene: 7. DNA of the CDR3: TGTGCCAGCAGTGGACAGGGGACCTCTTATCAGCCCCAGCATTTT. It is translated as CASSGQGTSYQPQHF.

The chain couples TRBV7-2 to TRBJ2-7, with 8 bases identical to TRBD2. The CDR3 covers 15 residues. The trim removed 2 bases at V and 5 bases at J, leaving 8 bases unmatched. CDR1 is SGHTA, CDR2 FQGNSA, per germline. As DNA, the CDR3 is TGTGCCAGCAGCTTATCTAGCGGGCCTTGGGACGAGCAGTACTTC. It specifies CASSLSSGPWDEQYF.

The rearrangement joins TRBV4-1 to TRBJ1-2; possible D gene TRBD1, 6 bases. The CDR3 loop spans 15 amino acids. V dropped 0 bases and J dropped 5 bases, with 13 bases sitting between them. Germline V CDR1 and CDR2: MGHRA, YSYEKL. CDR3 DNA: TGCGCCAGCAGCCAAGAAACAGGGAGTCTGTATGGCTACACCTTC. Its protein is CASSQETGSLYGYTF.

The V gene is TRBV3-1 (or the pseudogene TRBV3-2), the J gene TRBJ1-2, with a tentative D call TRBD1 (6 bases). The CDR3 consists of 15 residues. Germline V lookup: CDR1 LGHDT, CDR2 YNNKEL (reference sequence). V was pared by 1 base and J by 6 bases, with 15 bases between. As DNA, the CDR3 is TGTGCCAGCAGCCAAGGCTCCGGGACAAAAGATGGCTACACCTTC. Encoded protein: CASSQGSGTKDGYTF.

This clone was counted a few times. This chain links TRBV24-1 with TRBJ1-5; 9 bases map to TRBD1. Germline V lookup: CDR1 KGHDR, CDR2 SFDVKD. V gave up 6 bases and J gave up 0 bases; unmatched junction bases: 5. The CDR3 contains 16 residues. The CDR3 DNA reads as TGTGCCACCAGTAGGGGGACAGGGAATAGCAATCAGCCCCAGCATTTT. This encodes CATSRGTGNSNQPQHF.

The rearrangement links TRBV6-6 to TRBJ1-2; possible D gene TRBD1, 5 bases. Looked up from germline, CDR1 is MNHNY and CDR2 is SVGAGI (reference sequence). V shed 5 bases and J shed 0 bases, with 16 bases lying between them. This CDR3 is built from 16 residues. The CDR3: CASSRRRTTANYGYTF. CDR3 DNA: TGTGCCAGCAGTCGAAGACGTACGACAGCTAACTATGGCTACACCTTC.

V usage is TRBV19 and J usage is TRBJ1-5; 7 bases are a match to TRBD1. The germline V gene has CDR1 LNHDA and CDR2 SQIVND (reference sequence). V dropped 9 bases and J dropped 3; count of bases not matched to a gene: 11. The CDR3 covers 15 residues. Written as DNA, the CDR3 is TGTGCCAGCCTCCCCAGGGGGGCGGACAATCAGCCCCAGCATTTT. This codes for CASLPRGADNQPQHF.

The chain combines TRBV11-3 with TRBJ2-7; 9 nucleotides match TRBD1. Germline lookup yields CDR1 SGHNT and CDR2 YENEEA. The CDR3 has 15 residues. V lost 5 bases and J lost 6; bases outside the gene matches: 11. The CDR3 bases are TGTGCCAGCAGCCCAGATGGGACAGGGTCCGGCGAGCAGTACTTC. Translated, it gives CASSPDGTGSGEQYF.

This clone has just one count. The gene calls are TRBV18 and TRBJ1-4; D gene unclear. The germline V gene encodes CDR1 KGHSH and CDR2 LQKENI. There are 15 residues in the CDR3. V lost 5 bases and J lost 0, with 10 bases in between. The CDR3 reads CASSTYGATNEKLFF. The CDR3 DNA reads TGTGCCAGCTCAACGTACGGTGCAACTAATGAAAAACTGTTTTTT.

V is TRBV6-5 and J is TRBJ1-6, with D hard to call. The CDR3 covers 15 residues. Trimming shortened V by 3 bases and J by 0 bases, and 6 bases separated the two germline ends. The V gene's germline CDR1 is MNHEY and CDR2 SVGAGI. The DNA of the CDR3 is TGTGCCAGCAGTTATAGATTCTCCTATAATTCACCCCTCCACTTT. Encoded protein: CASSYRFSYNSPLHF.

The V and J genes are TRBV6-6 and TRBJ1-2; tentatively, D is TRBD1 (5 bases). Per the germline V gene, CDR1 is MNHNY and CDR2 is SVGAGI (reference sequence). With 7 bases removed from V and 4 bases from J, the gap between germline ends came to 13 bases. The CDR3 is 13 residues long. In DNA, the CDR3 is TGTGCCAGCACCCGACAGAGTTTCTATGGCTACACCTTC. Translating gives CASTRQSFYGYTF.

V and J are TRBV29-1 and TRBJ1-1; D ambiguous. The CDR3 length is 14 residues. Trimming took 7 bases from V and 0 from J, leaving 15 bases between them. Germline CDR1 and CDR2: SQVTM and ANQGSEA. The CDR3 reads CSAPPPGVNTEAFF. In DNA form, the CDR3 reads TGCAGCGCTCCACCCCCCGGGGTGAACACTGAAGCTTTCTTT.

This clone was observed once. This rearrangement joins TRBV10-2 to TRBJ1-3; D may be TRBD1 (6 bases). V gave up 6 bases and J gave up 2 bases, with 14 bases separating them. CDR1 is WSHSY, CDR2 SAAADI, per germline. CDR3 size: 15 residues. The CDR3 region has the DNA TGCGCCAGCAGCACAGGGCAAGTTACTGGAAACACCATATATTTT. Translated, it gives CASSTGQVTGNTIYF.

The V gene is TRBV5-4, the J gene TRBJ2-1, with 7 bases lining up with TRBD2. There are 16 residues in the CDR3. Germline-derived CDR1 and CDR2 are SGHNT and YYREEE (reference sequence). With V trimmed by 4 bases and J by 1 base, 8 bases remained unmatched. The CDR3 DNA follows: TGTGCCAGCAGCCAAAGCGGGAAGGCGTCCTACAATGAGCAGTTCTTC. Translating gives CASSQSGKASYNEQFF. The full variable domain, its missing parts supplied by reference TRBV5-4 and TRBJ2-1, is ETGVTQSPTHLIKTRGQQVTLRCSSQSGHNTVSWYQQALGQGPQFIFQYYREEENGRGNFPPRFSGLQFPNYSSELNVNALELDDSALYLCASSQSGKASYNEQFFGPGTRLTVL.

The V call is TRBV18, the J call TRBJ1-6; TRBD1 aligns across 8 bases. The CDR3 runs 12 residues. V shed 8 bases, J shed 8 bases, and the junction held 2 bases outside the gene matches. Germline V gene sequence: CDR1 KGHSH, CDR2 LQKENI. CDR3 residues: CASKTGDSPLHF. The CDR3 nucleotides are TGTGCCAGCAAGACAGGGGATTCACCCCTCCACTTT.

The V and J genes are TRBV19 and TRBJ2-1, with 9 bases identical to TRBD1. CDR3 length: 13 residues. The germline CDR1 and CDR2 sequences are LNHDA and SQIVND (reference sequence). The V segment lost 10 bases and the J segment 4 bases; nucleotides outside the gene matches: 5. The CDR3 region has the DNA TGTGCCACCCGGGACAGGGTATACAATGAGCAGTTCTTC. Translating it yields CATRDRVYNEQFF.

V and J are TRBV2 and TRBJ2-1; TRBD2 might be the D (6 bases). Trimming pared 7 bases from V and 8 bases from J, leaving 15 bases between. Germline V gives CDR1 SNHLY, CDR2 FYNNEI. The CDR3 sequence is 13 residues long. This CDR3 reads CASTAAAGHEQFF. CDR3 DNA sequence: TGTGCCAGCACTGCGGCGGCGGGACATGAGCAGTTCTTC.